Listed here are 10 T cell receptor beta chains from one sample, sequenced in a study of shared clonotypes between healthy human individuals. Produced via immunoSEQ multiplex PCR; TCRdb's table is partial and in-frame only. The table shows approximately 2.5 million clones, with roughly 92% occurring only once. Sequencing was carried out using naive CD4+ T cells sorted from blood. Described subset: CD45RA+ positively selected. These receptors were obtained from a man aged 18 to 30 in good health.

The chain links TRBV19 to TRBJ2-1, with no clear D. Germline CDR1 and CDR2: LNHDA and SQIVND (reference sequence). V lost 7 bases and J lost 7, with 17 bases in between. The CDR3 has 14 residues. The DNA for the CDR3 is TGTGCCAGTAAGGACGGGTCTATAGGTAATGAGCAGTTCTTC. Protein: CASKDGSIGNEQFF.

V gene TRBV11-2 combines with J gene TRBJ1-2; D unclear. From germline, CDR1 is SGHAT and CDR2 FQNNGV. This CDR3 region has 16 residues. V was shortened by 5 bases and J by 3 bases, with 19 bases between the two germline ends. CDR3 protein: CASSPLGVGKDYGYTF. CDR3 nucleotides: TGTGCCAGCAGCCCCCTTGGAGTGGGGAAAGACTATGGCTACACCTTC.

V and J are TRBV5-5 and TRBJ1-3; D gene unclear. Germline CDR1 reads SGHKS; CDR2 reads YYEKEE (reference sequence). V was cut by 1 base and J by 0 bases, with 8 bases left in between. The CDR3 covers 15 residues. The CDR3 reads CASSLMAFSGNTIYF. As DNA, the CDR3 is TGTGCCAGCAGCTTGATGGCTTTCTCTGGAAACACCATATATTTT.

As concerns this clone: The same CDR3 is also encoded by other DNA sequences in this sample. The rearrangement uses TRBV27 and TRBJ1-5; 8 nucleotides agree with TRBD1. CDR1 and CDR2 (germline): MNHEY, SMNVEV (reference sequence). V lost 5 bases, J lost 7 bases, and 4 bases stayed unmatched. CDR3 length: 13 amino acids. The CDR3 DNA follows: TGTGCCAGCAGTCCGGACAGGGCCCAGCCCCAGCATTTT. Protein: CASSPDRAQPQHF.

For this clone: The same CDR3 arises from other DNA sequences in this sample as well. The rearrangement joins TRBV7-2 to TRBJ1-6; no reliable D call. Germline V gene data show CDR1 as SGHTA and CDR2 as FQGNSA. Deletions cut 4 bases from V and 7 bases from J, with 5 bases between. The CDR3 contains 12 residues. This CDR3 reads CASSWGNSPLHF. The CDR3 nucleotides read TGTGCCAGCAGCTGGGGAAATTCACCCCTCCACTTT.

The gene calls are TRBV6-1 and TRBJ1-5, with D perhaps TRBD1 (6 bases). The CDR3 has 18 amino acids. Germline CDR1 and CDR2: MNHNS and SASEGT. Deletions cut 4 bases from V and 0 bases from J, with 19 bases between. This CDR3 is CASSAPTGLRISNQPQHF. In nucleotides, the CDR3 is TGTGCCAGCAGTGCCCCGACAGGTTTGAGAATTAGCAATCAGCCCCAGCATTTT.

V usage is TRBV7-2 and J usage is TRBJ1-2, with D unresolved. The CDR3 sequence is 14 residues long. CDR1 SGHTA and CDR2 FQGNSA come from the germline V gene. Trimming removed 1 base at V and 5 bases at J, with 11 bases between. CDR3 bases: TGTGCCAGCAGCTTAGATGGCAGCAGTTATGGCTACACCTTC. Translation gives CASSLDGSSYGYTF.

The chain recombines TRBV19 with TRBJ2-5; TRBD2 agrees at 9 bases. Germline CDR1 LNHDA, CDR2 SQIVND (reference sequence). The J segment lost 13 bases and the V segment lost 6 bases, leaving 21 bases of the junction unmatched. This CDR3 is 16 amino acids long. The CDR3 sequence: CASSRRLAGQAGSLYF. The CDR3, as DNA: TGTGCCAGTAGCCGTCGTCTAGCGGGGCAAGCCGGAAGTCTGTACTTC.

The V gene is TRBV18, the J gene TRBJ2-1; 8 bases line up with TRBD1. The V gene's germline CDR1 is KGHSH and CDR2 LQKENI. The CDR3 covers 15 residues. J was trimmed by 9 bases and V by 0 bases; bases with no gene match: 7. The CDR3 here is CASSPPGQVNGEQFF. The CDR3 DNA reads as TGTGCCAGCTCACCACCGGGACAGGTTAACGGTGAGCAGTTCTTC.

This clone was observed a handful of times. Other DNA variants within this sample encode the same CDR3. V and J are TRBV20-1 and TRBJ2-1; D is ambiguous. Trimming shortened V by 3 bases and J by 6 bases, and 3 bases separated the two germline ends. The germline gives CDR1 DFQATT, CDR2 SNEGSKA (reference sequence). This CDR3 has 10 residues. The CDR3: CSASINEQFF. The CDR3 DNA reads as TGCAGTGCTAGTATCAATGAGCAGTTCTTC.